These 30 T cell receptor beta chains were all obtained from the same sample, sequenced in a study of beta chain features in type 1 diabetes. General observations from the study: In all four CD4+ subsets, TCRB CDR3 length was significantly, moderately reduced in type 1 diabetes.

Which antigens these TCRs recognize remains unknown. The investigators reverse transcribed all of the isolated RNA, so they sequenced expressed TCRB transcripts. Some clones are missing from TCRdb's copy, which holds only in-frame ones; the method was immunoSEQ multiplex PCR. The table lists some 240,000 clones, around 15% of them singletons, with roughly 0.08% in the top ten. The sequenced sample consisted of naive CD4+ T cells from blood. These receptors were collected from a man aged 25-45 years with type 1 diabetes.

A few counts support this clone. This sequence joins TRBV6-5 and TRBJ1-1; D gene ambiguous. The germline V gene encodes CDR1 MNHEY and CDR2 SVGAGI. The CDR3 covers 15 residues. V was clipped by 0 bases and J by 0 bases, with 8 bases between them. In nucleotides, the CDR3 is TGTGCCAGCAGTTACTCGATCAGTATGAACACTGAAGCTTTCTTT. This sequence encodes CASSYSISMNTEAFF.

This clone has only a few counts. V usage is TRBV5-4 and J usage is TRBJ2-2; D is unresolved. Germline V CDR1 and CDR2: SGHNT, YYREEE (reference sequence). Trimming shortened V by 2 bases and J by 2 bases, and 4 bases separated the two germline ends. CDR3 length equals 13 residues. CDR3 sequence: CASSFLNTGELFF. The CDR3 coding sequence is TGTGCCAGCAGCTTCTTAAACACCGGGGAGCTGTTTTTT.

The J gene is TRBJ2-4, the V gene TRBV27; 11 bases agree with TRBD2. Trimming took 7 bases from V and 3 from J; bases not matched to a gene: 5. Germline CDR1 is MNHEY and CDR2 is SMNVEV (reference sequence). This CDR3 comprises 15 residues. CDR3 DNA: TGTGCCAGCAAAACAGGGACTAGCGGCAAAAACATTCAGTACTTC. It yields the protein CASKTGTSGKNIQYF.

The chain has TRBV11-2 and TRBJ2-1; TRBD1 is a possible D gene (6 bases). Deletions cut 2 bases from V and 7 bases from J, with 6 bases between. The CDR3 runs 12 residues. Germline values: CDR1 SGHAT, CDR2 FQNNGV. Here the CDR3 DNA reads TGTGCCAGCAGCTTACAGGGGAATGAGCAGTTCTTC. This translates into CASSLQGNEQFF.

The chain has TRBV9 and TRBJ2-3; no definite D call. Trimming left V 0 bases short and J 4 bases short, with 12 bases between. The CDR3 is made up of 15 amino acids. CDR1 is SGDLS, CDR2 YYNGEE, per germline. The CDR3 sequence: CASSVGGLAPDTQYF. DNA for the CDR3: TGTGCCAGCAGCGTAGGGGGATTAGCTCCAGATACGCAGTATTTT.

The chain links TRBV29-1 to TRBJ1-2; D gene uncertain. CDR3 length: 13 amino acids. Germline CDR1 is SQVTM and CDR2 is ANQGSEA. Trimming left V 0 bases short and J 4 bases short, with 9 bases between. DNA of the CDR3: TGCAGCGTTGAAGATCCTCGCCTCTATGGCTACACCTTC. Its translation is CSVEDPRLYGYTF.

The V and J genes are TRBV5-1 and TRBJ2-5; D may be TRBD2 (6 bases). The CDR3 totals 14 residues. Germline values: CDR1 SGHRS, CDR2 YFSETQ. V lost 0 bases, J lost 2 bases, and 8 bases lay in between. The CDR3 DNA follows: TGCGCCAGCAGCTTGGGTCGGGGGCAAGAGACCCAGTACTTC. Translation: CASSLGRGQETQYF.

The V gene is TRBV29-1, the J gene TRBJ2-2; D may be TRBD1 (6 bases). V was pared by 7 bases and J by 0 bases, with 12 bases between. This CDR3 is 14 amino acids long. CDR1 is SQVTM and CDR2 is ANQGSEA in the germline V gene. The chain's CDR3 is CSAMRTANTGELFF. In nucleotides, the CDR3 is TGCAGCGCCATGCGGACAGCGAACACCGGGGAGCTGTTTTTT.

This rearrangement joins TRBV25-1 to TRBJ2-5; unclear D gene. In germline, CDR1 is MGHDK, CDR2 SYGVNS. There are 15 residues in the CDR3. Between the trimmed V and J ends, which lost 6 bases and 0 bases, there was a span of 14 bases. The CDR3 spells CASRHLEEYQETQYF. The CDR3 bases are TGTGCCAGCAGGCACCTCGAGGAGTACCAAGAGACCCAGTACTTC.

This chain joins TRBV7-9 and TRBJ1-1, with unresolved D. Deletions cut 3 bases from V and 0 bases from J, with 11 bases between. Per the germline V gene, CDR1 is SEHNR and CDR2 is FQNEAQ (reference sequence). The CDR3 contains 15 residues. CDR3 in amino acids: CASSFVASMNTEAFF. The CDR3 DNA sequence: TGTGCCAGCAGCTTTGTTGCATCCATGAACACTGAAGCTTTCTTT.

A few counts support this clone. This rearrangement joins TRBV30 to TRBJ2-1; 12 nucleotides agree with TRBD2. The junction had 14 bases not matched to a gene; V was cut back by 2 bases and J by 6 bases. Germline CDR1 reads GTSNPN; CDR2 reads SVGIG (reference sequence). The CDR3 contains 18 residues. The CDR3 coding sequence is TGTGCCTGGAGTATGACTAGCGGGAGTCGGATCCTAGGCAATGAGCAGTTCTTC. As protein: CAWSMTSGSRILGNEQFF.

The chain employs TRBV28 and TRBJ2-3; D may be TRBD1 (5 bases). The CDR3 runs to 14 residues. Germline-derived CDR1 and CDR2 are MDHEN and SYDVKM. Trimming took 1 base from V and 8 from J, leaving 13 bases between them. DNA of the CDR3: TGTGCCAGCAGTTTATCACGACCTCAGGGTACGCAGTATTTT. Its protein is CASSLSRPQGTQYF. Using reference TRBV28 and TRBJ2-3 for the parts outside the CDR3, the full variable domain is DVKVTQSSRYLVKRTGEKVFLECVQDMDHENMFWYRQDPGLGLRLIYFSYDVKMKEKGDIPEGYSVSREKKERFSLILESASTNQTSMYLCASSLSRPQGTQYFGPGTRLTVL.

Here the CDR3 reads CASSVRGRGPVEAFF. DNA of the CDR3: TGTGCCAGCAGCGTCAGGGGCCGCGGTCCCGTTGAAGCTTTCTTT. The chain is built from TRBV9 and TRBJ1-1; possible D gene TRBD1, 6 bases. This CDR3 spans 15 amino acids. CDR1 and CDR2 from the germline V gene are SGDLS and YYNGEE. Trimming pared 2 bases from V and 7 bases from J, leaving 18 bases between.

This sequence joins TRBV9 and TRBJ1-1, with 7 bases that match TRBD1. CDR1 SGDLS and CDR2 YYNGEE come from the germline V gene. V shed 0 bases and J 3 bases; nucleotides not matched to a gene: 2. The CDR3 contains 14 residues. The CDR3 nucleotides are TGTGCCAGCAGCGTAGGGGACAGACACACTGAAGCTTTCTTT. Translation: CASSVGDRHTEAFF. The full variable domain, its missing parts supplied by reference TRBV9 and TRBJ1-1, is DSGVTQTPKHLITATGQRVTLRCSPRSGDLSVYWYQQSLDQGLQFLIQYYNGEERAKGNILERFSAQQFPDLHSELNLSSLELGDSALYFCASSVGDRHTEAFFGQGTRLTVV.

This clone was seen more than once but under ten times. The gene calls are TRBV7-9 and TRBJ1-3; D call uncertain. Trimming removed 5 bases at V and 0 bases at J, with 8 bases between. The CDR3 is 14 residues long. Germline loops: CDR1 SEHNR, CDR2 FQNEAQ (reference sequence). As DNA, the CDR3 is TGTGCCAGCAGCCCTATCTCCTCTGGAAACACCATATATTTT. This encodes CASSPISSGNTIYF.

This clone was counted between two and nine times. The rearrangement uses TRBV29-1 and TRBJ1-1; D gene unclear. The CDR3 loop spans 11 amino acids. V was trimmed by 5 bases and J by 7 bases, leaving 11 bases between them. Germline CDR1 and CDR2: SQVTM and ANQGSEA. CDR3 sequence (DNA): TGCAGCGTTCGGACCGTCGATGAAGCTTTCTTT. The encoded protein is CSVRTVDEAFF.

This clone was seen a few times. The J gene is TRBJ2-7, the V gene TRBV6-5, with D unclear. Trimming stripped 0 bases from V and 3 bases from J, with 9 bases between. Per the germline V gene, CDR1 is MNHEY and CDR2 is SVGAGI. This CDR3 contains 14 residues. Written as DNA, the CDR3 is TGTGCCAGCAGTTACTCTGCGGAATACTACGAGCAGTACTTC. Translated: CASSYSAEYYEQYF.

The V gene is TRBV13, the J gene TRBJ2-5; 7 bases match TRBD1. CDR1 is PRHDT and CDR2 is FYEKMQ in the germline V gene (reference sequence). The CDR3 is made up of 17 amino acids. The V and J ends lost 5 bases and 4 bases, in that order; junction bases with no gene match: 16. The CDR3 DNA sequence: TGTGCCAGCAGCGCCCGACAGGGTGGGTGGGTCCGAGAGACCCAGTACTTC. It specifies CASSARQGGWVRETQYF. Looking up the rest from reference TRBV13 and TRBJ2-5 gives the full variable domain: AAGVIQSPRHLIKEKRETATLKCYPIPRHDTVYWYQQGPGQDPQFLISFYEKMQSDKGSIPDRFSAQQFSDYHSELNMSSLELGDSALYFCASSARQGGWVRETQYFGPGTRLLVL.

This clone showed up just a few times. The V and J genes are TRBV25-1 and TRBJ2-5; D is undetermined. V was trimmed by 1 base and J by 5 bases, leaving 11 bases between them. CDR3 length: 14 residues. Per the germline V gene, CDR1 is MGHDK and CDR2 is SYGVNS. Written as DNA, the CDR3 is TGTGCCAGCAGTGAATGGAGTGGAAAGGAGACCCAGTACTTC. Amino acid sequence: CASSEWSGKETQYF.

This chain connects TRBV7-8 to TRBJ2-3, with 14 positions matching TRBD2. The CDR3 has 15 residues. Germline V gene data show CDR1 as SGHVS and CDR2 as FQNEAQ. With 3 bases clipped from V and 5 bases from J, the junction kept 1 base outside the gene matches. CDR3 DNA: TGTGCCAGCAGCTTCGGGACTAGCGGGAGAGATACGCAGTATTTT. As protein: CASSFGTSGRDTQYF.

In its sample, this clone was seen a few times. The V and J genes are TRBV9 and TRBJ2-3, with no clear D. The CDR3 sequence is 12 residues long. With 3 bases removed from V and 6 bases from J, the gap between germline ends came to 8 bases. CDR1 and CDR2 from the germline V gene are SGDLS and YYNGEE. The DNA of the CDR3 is TGTGCCAGCAGCGAGTATGAGGATACGCAGTATTTT. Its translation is CASSEYEDTQYF.

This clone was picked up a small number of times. This CDR3 is CATSRDRGDSGANEQFF. The CDR3 DNA reads TGTGCCACCAGCAGAGATCGAGGCGATAGCGGGGCCAATGAGCAGTTCTTC. The chain employs TRBV15 and TRBJ2-1, with 8 bases aligning to TRBD2. Germline CDR1 is LNHNV and CDR2 is YYDKDF (reference sequence). The trim removed 0 bases at V and 6 bases at J, leaving 10 bases unmatched. The CDR3 loop spans 17 amino acids.

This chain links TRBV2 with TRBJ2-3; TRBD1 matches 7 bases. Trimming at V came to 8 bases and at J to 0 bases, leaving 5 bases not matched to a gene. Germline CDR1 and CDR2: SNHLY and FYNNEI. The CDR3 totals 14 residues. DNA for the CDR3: TGTGCCAGCGGGGACAGACTTAGCACAGATACGCAGTATTTT. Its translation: CASGDRLSTDTQYF. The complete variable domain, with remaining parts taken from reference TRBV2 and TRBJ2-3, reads EPEVTQTPSHQVTQMGQEVILRCVPISNHLYFYWYRQILGQKVEFLVSFYNNEISEKSEIFDDQFSVERPDGSNFTLKIRSTKLEDSAMYFCASGDRLSTDTQYFGPGTRLTVL.

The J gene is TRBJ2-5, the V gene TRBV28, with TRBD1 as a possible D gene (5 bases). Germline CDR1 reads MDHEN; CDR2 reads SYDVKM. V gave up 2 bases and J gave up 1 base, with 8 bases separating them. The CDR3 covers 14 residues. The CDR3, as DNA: TGTGCCAGCAGTTTAGTCCAGGGCCAAGAGACCCAGTACTTC. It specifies CASSLVQGQETQYF.

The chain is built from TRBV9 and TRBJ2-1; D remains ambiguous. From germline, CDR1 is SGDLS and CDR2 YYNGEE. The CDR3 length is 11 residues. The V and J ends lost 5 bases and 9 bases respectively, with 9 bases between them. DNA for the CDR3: TGTGCCAGCAGTCCTATCGGTGAGCAGTTCTTC. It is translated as CASSPIGEQFF.

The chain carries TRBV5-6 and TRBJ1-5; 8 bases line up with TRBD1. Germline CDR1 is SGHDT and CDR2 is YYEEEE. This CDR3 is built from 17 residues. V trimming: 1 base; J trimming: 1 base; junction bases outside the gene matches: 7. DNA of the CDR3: TGTGCCAGCAGCTTGCGTGGCAGGGGGCAAAGCAATCAGCCCCAGCATTTT. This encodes CASSLRGRGQSNQPQHF.

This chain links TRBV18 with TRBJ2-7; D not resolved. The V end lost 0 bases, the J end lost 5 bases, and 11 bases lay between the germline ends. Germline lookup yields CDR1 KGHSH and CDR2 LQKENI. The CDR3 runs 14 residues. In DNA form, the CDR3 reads TGTGCCAGCTCACCACCGGGTGGCAGACACGAGCAGTACTTC. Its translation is CASSPPGGRHEQYF. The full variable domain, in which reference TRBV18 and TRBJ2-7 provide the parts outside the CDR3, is NAGVMQNPRHLVRRRGQEARLRCSPMKGHSHVYWYRQLPEEGLKFMVYLQKENIIDESGMPKERFSAEFPKEGPSILRIQQVVRGDSAAYFCASSPPGGRHEQYFGPGTRLTVT.

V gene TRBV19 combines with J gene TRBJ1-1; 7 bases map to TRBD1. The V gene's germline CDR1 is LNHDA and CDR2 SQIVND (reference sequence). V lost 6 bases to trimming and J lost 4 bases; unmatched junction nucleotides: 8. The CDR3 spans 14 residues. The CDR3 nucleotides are TGTGCCAGTAGCCCCCGACAGGGAATCACTGAAGCTTTCTTT. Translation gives CASSPRQGITEAFF. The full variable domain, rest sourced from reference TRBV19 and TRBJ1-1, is DGGITQSPKYLFRKEGQNVTLSCEQNLNHDAMYWYRQDPGQGLRLIYYSQIVNDFQKGDIAEGYSVSREKKESFPLTVTSAQKNPTAFYLCASSPRQGITEAFFGQGTRLTVV.

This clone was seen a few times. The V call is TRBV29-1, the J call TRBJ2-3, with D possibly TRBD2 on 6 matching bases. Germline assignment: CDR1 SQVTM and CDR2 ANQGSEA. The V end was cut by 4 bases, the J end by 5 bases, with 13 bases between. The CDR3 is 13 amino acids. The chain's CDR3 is CSVVPGRQDTQYF. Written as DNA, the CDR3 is TGCAGCGTTGTACCCGGGAGACAAGATACGCAGTATTTT.

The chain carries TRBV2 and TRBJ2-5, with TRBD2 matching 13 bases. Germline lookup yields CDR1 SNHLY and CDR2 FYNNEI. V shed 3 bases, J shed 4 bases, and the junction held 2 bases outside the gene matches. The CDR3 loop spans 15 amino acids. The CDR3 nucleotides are TGTGCCAGCAGTGATGGACTAGCGGGAGCAGAGACCCAGTACTTC. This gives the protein CASSDGLAGAETQYF. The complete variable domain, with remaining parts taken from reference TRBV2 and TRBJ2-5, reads EPEVTQTPSHQVTQMGQEVILRCVPISNHLYFYWYRQILGQKVEFLVSFYNNEISEKSEIFDDQFSVERPDGSNFTLKIRSTKLEDSAMYFCASSDGLAGAETQYFGPGTRLLVL.